Below are 20 T cell receptor beta chains sequenced from a single sample in a study of cytomegalovirus exposure and HLA in healthy donors. Primers for the PCR totalled 60 Vbeta and 13 Jbeta. The assay was immunoSEQ multiplex PCR, and TCRdb's table has in-frame clones only and misses some. The sample comprises 150,000 to 200,000 clones, under 80% of which are singletons, and roughly 13% rests with the top ten. Sample: PBMCs. The receptors here all came from a woman between 45 and 60 years old in good health and CMV-seropositive.

The chain couples TRBV6-1 to TRBJ2-3; no reliable D call. CDR3 size: 14 residues. Trimming took off 4 bases at V and 3 bases at J, with 11 bases between the two ends. Germline CDR1 MNHNS, CDR2 SASEGT. CDR3: CASSGAANTDTQYF. The CDR3 DNA reads TGTGCCAGCAGTGGGGCAGCTAATACAGATACGCAGTATTTT.

This clone was observed a few times. The genes are TRBV25-1 and TRBJ1-5; tentative D call: TRBD1 (5 bases). Germline CDR1 reads MGHDK; CDR2 reads SYGVNS. CDR3 size: 18 residues. Trimming cost V 5 bases and J 0 bases, with 20 bases left between them. CDR3 bases: TGTGCCAGCAGTCCCAGCTGGTGGAAACAGGATAGCAATCAGCCCCAGCATTTT. It specifies CASSPSWWKQDSNQPQHF.

The CDR3 DNA is TGTGCCAGTAGTATATCACCCCTGAGGATTTACGAGCAGTACTTC. This gives the protein CASSISPLRIYEQYF. The chain employs TRBV19 and TRBJ2-5; no firm D call. Gene TRBJ2-7 matches the end of the DNA better, so the J call may be wrong. The germline gives CDR1 LNHDA, CDR2 SQIVND (reference sequence). CDR3 length equals 15 residues.

The genes are TRBV13 and TRBJ2-7, with D maybe TRBD1 (6 bases). The CDR3 has 14 residues. CDR1 is PRHDT, CDR2 FYEKMQ, per germline (reference sequence). V lost 6 bases and J 5 bases, leaving 17 bases between the germline ends. Here the CDR3 DNA reads TGTGCCAGCAGTTACAGACCTCAGGGGAACGAGCAGTACTTC. Protein: CASSYRPQGNEQYF.

The chain combines TRBV5-4 with TRBJ1-1, with 7 bases identical to TRBD1. This CDR3 spans 16 amino acids. From germline, CDR1 is SGHNT and CDR2 YYREEE (reference sequence). The trim removed 7 bases at V and 6 bases at J, leaving 18 bases unmatched. The CDR3 bases are TGTGCCAGCGGCCCTCGACGACAGGGTGGGACCGCTGAAGCTTTCTTT. It translates to CASGPRRQGGTAEAFF.

The sample holds a few counts of this clone. The chain is built from TRBV6-4 and TRBJ2-7, with 9 positions matching TRBD1. CDR3 size: 16 residues. Germline CDR1 and CDR2: MRHNA and SNTAGT. J gave up 0 bases and V 0 bases, and 3 bases lay outside the gene matches. Here the CDR3 reads CASSDSGTGISYEQYF. The CDR3 DNA reads as TGTGCCAGCAGTGACTCAGGGACAGGGATCTCCTACGAGCAGTACTTC.

The genes are TRBV10-3 and TRBJ2-7; 8 bases agree with TRBD1. In germline, CDR1 is ENHRY, CDR2 SYGVKD. CDR3 length equals 15 residues. The ends lost 8 bases at V and 3 bases at J; junction bases unmatched: 12. The CDR3 region is CAIRPGTGGGYEQYF. CDR3 nucleotide sequence: TGTGCCATCCGACCCGGGACAGGAGGAGGCTACGAGCAGTACTTC.

This clone has just one count. The V gene is TRBV5-1, the J gene TRBJ2-7; 8 bases agree with TRBD2. V lost 8 bases and J lost 5; bases outside the gene matches: 18. Germline V gene data show CDR1 as SGHRS and CDR2 as YFSETQ. The CDR3 length is 16 residues. This CDR3 reads CASGQKWQRGTHEQYF. Written as DNA, the CDR3 is TGCGCCAGTGGACAGAAATGGCAGCGGGGGACGCACGAGCAGTACTTC.

V is TRBV4-2 and J is TRBJ1-5; D perhaps matches TRBD1 (5 bases). The CDR3 has 15 amino acids. The V end was cut by 0 bases, the J end by 6 bases, with 12 bases between. CDR1 is LGHNA and CDR2 is YNFKEQ in the germline V gene. CDR3 sequence reads: CASSQDRGVRQPQHF. In DNA, the CDR3 is TGTGCCAGCAGCCAAGATCGGGGGGTCCGTCAGCCCCAGCATTTT.

The genes are TRBV10-3 and TRBJ2-7; 10 bases are a match to TRBD1. CDR1 and CDR2 (germline): ENHRY, SYGVKD. CDR3 length: 14 amino acids. V gave up 10 bases and J gave up 5 bases; unmatched junction bases: 11. Here the CDR3 reads CATTPGQGIHEQYF. The CDR3 bases are TGTGCCACCACTCCGGGACAGGGGATCCACGAGCAGTACTTC.

The chain has TRBV2 and TRBJ1-3, with 7 bases matching TRBD1. The germline gives CDR1 SNHLY, CDR2 FYNNEI. The V segment lost 6 bases and the J segment 4 bases; nucleotides outside the gene matches: 9. The CDR3 has 15 amino acids. The CDR3: CASRTDRAWGNTIYF. Written as DNA, the CDR3 is TGTGCCAGCAGGACAGACAGGGCCTGGGGAAACACCATATATTTT.

About this clone: Within the sample, other DNA sequences also encode this same CDR3. The chain couples TRBV2 to TRBJ2-5, with D maybe TRBD2 (5 bases). The CDR3 totals 14 residues. V gave up 3 bases and J gave up 4 bases, with 12 bases separating them. CDR1 is SNHLY and CDR2 is FYNNEI in the germline V gene. The CDR3 spells CASSDGASLETQYF. The CDR3 bases are TGTGCCAGCAGTGATGGAGCTAGCTTAGAGACCCAGTACTTC.

V is TRBV4-1 and J is TRBJ1-2; D ambiguous. CDR3 length equals 14 residues. V lost 0 bases and J lost 2, with 7 bases in between. The germline gives CDR1 MGHRA, CDR2 YSYEKL. CDR3 nucleotide sequence: TGCGCCAGCAGCCAAGATCCACTAAACTATGGCTACACCTTC. This codes for CASSQDPLNYGYTF.

The chain links TRBV5-1 to TRBJ2-3; D possibly corresponds to TRBD1 (5 bases). This CDR3 has 14 residues. Per the germline V gene, CDR1 is SGHRS and CDR2 is YFSETQ. Deletions cut 2 bases from V and 1 base from J, with 8 bases between. The CDR3 here is CASSLRQRTDTQYF. CDR3 DNA: TGCGCCAGCAGCTTAAGACAGCGCACAGATACGCAGTATTTT.

This chain connects TRBV7-9 to TRBJ2-1, with TRBD2 identical over 8 bases. Germline V gene lookup returns CDR1 SEHNR and CDR2 FQNEAQ (reference sequence). J was trimmed by 6 bases and V by 5 bases; bases with no gene match: 15. This CDR3 comprises 17 residues. In nucleotides, the CDR3 is TGTGCCAGCAGCGCACCTTGGGCTGAACGGGGGGGCAATGAGCAGTTCTTC. It encodes CASSAPWAERGGNEQFF. The variable domain in full, completed from reference TRBV7-9 and TRBJ2-1, reads DTGVSQNPRHKITKRGQNVTFRCDPISEHNRLYWYRQTLGQGPEFLTYFQNEAQLEKSRLLSDRFSAERPKGSFSTLEIQRTEQGDSAMYLCASSAPWAERGGNEQFFGPGTRLTVL.

V is TRBV27 and J is TRBJ2-2; 10 bases align to TRBD1. J gave up 4 bases and V 5 bases, and 4 bases lay outside the gene matches. There are 15 residues in the CDR3. The germline CDR1 and CDR2 sequences are MNHEY and SMNVEV (reference sequence). CDR3: CASSLGQGTTGELFF. The CDR3 DNA reads as TGTGCCAGCAGTCTGGGACAGGGGACCACCGGGGAGCTGTTTTTT.

J is TRBJ1-4 and V is TRBV30, with a possible D match to TRBD1 (6 bases). CDR3 size: 18 residues. From germline, CDR1 is GTSNPN and CDR2 SVGIG (reference sequence). V was clipped by 3 bases and J by 6 bases, with 26 bases between them. In nucleotides, the CDR3 is TGTGCCTGGAGCGCACTGCCTGGACAGATTATAGACCATGAAAAACTGTTTTTT. Amino acids: CAWSALPGQIIDHEKLFF.

V is TRBV6-5 and J is TRBJ2-7; D may be TRBD2 (6 bases). Looked up from germline, CDR1 is MNHEY and CDR2 is SVGAGI. This CDR3 is 13 amino acids long. With 2 bases removed from V and 9 bases from J, the gap between germline ends came to 14 bases. The CDR3 reads CASSYLNRGGQYF. CDR3 DNA: TGTGCCAGCAGTTACCTCAATCGGGGAGGGCAGTACTTC.

The J gene is TRBJ1-6, the V gene TRBV19, with TRBD1 identical over 9 bases. Trimming at V came to 6 bases and at J to 10 bases, leaving 7 bases not matched to a gene. This CDR3 spans 14 amino acids. Germline values: CDR1 LNHDA, CDR2 SQIVND (reference sequence). The CDR3 loop is CASSGDRGFSPLHF. CDR3 bases: TGTGCCAGTAGCGGTGACAGGGGGTTCTCACCCCTCCACTTT.

The chain is built from TRBV27 and TRBJ2-5; maybe TRBD1 (6 bases). The CDR3 length is 14 residues. V lost 4 bases to trimming and J lost 2 bases, with 11 bases between them. In germline, CDR1 is MNHEY, CDR2 SMNVEV (reference sequence). CDR3 protein: CASSYTGMQETQYF. The CDR3 DNA sequence: TGTGCCAGCAGTTACACAGGGATGCAAGAGACCCAGTACTTC.